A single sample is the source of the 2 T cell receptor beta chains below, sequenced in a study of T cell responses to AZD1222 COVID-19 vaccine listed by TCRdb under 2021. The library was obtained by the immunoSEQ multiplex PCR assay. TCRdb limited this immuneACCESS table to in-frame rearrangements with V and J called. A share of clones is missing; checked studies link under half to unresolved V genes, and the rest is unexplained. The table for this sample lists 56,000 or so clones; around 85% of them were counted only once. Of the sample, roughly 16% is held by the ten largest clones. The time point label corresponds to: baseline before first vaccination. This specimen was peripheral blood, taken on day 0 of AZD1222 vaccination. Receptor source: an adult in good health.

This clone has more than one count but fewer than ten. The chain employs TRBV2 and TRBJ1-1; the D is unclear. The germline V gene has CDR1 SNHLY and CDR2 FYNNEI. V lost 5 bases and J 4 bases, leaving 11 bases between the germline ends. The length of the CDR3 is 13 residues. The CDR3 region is CASSPDWGTEAFF. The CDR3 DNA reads TGTGCCAGCAGTCCTGATTGGGGCACTGAAGCTTTCTTT.

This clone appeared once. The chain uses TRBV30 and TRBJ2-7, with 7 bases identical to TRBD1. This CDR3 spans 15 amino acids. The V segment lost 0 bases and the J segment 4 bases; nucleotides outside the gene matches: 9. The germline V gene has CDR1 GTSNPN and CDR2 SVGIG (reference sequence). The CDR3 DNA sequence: TGTGCCTGGAGTGTAAGCAGGGGGTATAGGTACGAGCAGTACTTC. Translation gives CAWSVSRGYRYEQYF.